This T cell receptor beta chain was obtained from a study of regulatory T cells in long-lasting Graves disease. Looked up from germline, CDR1 is LGHDT and CDR2 is YNNKEL (reference sequence). This CDR3 is 15 amino acids long. Trimming cost V 0 bases and J 5 bases, with 13 bases left between them. Time point of the sample: persistent/refractory GD, antithyroid drugs over 5 years with positive TRAb. TCR sequences were obtained from RNA taken from PBMCs. Through Arm-PCR of CDR3 regions and iRepertoire HTBI primers, TCR beta libraries were built. TCRdb reprocessed the multiplex PCR reads with MiXCR, giving one entry per CDR3 protein. This sample has about 660,000 distinct CDR3 sequences, with around 32% found just once.

This TCR was sampled from a female donor with Graves disease. This chain connects TRBV3-1 to TRBJ1-1; D not resolved. The material sequenced was peripheral blood mononuclear cells (PBMCs), taken when the disease was refractory, from a patient treated with antithyroid drugs. The CDR3 DNA reads TGTGCCAGCAGCCAAGAAAATGGTCCCGGGACTGAAGCTTTCTTT. Protein product: CASSQENGPGTEAFF. Based on the CDR3 plus reference TRBV3-1 and TRBJ1-1, the full variable domain is DTAVSQTPKYLVTQMGNDKSIKCEQNLGHDTMYWYKQDSKKFLKIMFSYNNKELIINETVPNRFSPKSPDKAHLNLHINSLELGDSAVYFCASSQENGPGTEAFFGQGTRLTVV.